This is a list of T cell receptor beta chains from one sample in a study of sequential checkpoint blockade in melanoma. Sequenced by immunoSEQ multiplex PCR; TCRdb stores in-frame clones only, minus some. The sample has 12,000 or so clones, about four fifths seen once. Sequenced material: CD8+ T cells sorted from blood (inferred from file names), taken from a patient given nivolumab and ipilimumab in sequence. The receptors come from a human donor with melanoma. Each CDR3 is given with its conserved first and last residue. A D gene is named only where the DNA matches it firmly. Some rows mark clone size as missing; the rest say once, few, many or name a class of expanded clone.

v_call: TRBV6-5; j_call: TRBJ2-6; d_call: TRBD1; clone_size: -; cdr3_nt: TGTGCCAGCAGTTACTCGACAGGGGCTGGGGCCAACGTCCTGACTTTC; cdr3_aa: CASSYSTGAGANVLTF
v_call: TRBV5-1; j_call: TRBJ1-2; d_call: TRBD1; clone_size: -; cdr3_nt: TGCGCCAGCAGCTTGGCCATAGGGGGCCACAGTGGCTACACCTTC; cdr3_aa: CASSLAIGGHSGYTF
v_call: TRBV7-9; j_call: TRBJ2-7; d_call: TRBD1; clone_size: -; cdr3_nt: TGTGCCAGCAGCCCCCATCCGGACAGGGGGCGCGGTAGCGTCTACGAGCAGTACTTC; cdr3_aa: CASSPHPDRGRGSVYEQYF
v_call: TRBV11-2; j_call: TRBJ2-7; d_call: -; clone_size: -; cdr3_nt: TGTGCCAGCAGCTTAGAAAACAACAGAGCCTACGAGCAGTACTTC; cdr3_aa: CASSLENNRAYEQYF
v_call: TRBV19; j_call: TRBJ2-1; d_call: -; clone_size: -; cdr3_nt: TGTGCCAGTAGTATGGGCAGGGTAATCGATGAGCAGTTCTTC; cdr3_aa: CASSMGRVIDEQFF
v_call: TRBV9; j_call: TRBJ2-4; d_call: -; clone_size: -; cdr3_nt: TGTGCCAGCAGCGTCGGGGACTTTGACATTCAGTACTTC; cdr3_aa: CASSVGDFDIQYF
v_call: TRBV4-3; j_call: TRBJ1-6; d_call: -; clone_size: -; cdr3_nt: TGCGCCAGCAGCCAACCACTCGTGGAGGGTCCCCGGCGGGGTTCTTCACCCCTCCACTTT; cdr3_aa: CASSQPLVEGPRRGSSPLHF
v_call: TRBV7-8; j_call: TRBJ1-5; d_call: -; clone_size: -; cdr3_nt: TGTGCCAGCAGCTTACTGGATCGGGGAAATCAGCCCCAGCATTTT; cdr3_aa: CASSLLDRGNQPQHF
v_call: TRBV7-7; j_call: TRBJ2-1; d_call: TRBD2; clone_size: -; cdr3_nt: TGTGCTAGCAGCTTAGGCCCAAGCGGGGGCAATGAGCAGTTCTTC; cdr3_aa: CASSLGPSGGNEQFF
v_call: TRBV5-4; j_call: TRBJ1-1; d_call: TRBD1; clone_size: -; cdr3_nt: TGTGCCAGCAGCCTGACAGGGGCGAACACTGAAGCTTTCTTT; cdr3_aa: CASSLTGANTEAFF
v_call: TRBV27; j_call: TRBJ1-1; d_call: -; clone_size: -; cdr3_nt: TGTGCCAGCAGTATACCAATTACGTTGCCGGGCACTGAAGCTTTCTTT; cdr3_aa: CASSIPITLPGTEAFF
v_call: TRBV7-9; j_call: TRBJ2-2; d_call: TRBD1; clone_size: -; cdr3_nt: TGTGCCAGCAGCCCCGGACAGGAGAACACCGGGGAGCTGTTTTTT; cdr3_aa: CASSPGQENTGELFF
v_call: TRBV9; j_call: TRBJ2-7; d_call: TRBD1; clone_size: -; cdr3_nt: TGTGCCAGCAGCGTTTCAGGGGGCTCCTACGAGCAGTACTTC; cdr3_aa: CASSVSGGSYEQYF
v_call: TRBV19; j_call: TRBJ1-1; d_call: -; clone_size: -; cdr3_nt: TGTGCCAGTAGTATAAACAGGGCCTCCGGGGCTGAAGCTTTCTTT; cdr3_aa: CASSINRASGAEAFF
v_call: TRBV27; j_call: TRBJ1-2; d_call: -; clone_size: -; cdr3_nt: TGTGCCAGCAGTTTCGGTCCGGTTTATGGCTACACCTTC; cdr3_aa: CASSFGPVYGYTF
v_call: TRBV4-3; j_call: TRBJ1-3; d_call: -; clone_size: -; cdr3_nt: TGCGCCAGCAGCCAAGATAAAACACGAGGAAACACCATATATTTT; cdr3_aa: CASSQDKTRGNTIYF
v_call: TRBV4-3; j_call: TRBJ2-7; d_call: TRBD1; clone_size: -; cdr3_nt: TGCGCCAGCAGCCGGAACCGGGACAGGGGTAGTGAGCAGTACTTC; cdr3_aa: CASSRNRDRGSEQYF
v_call: TRBV14; j_call: TRBJ1-3; d_call: -; clone_size: few; cdr3_nt: TGTGCCAGCAGCCAAGTCGGACTCCTGTCTGGAAACACCATATATTTT; cdr3_aa: CASSQVGLLSGNTIYF
v_call: TRBV11-2; j_call: TRBJ1-1; d_call: TRBD1; clone_size: once; cdr3_nt: TGTGCCAGCAGCCGCCCACACAGGGGGGACACTGAAGCTTTCTTT; cdr3_aa: CASSRPHRGDTEAFF
v_call: TRBV6-5; j_call: TRBJ1-5; d_call: -; clone_size: few; cdr3_nt: TGTGCCAGCAGTACCGGACAGAAGAATCAGCCCCAGCATTTT; cdr3_aa: CASSTGQKNQPQHF
v_call: TRBV4-2; j_call: TRBJ1-2; d_call: TRBD1; clone_size: -; cdr3_nt: TGTGCCAGCAGCCAAGATAGGCAGGGGGCGGACACCTTC; cdr3_aa: CASSQDRQGADTF
v_call: TRBV2; j_call: TRBJ2-5; d_call: TRBD2; clone_size: once; cdr3_nt: TGTGCCAGCAGTGGACGGACTAGCGGGGGAGAGACCCAGTACTTC; cdr3_aa: CASSGRTSGGETQYF
v_call: TRBV28; j_call: TRBJ1-1; d_call: -; clone_size: once; cdr3_nt: TGTGCCAGCAGTTTTGAGGGAGACTTATCTGAAGCTTTCTTT; cdr3_aa: CASSFEGDLSEAFF
v_call: TRBV2; j_call: TRBJ2-3; d_call: -; clone_size: -; cdr3_nt: TGTGCCAGCAGTACATACACCCCTAGCACAGATACGCAGTATTTT; cdr3_aa: CASSTYTPSTDTQYF
v_call: TRBV4-1; j_call: TRBJ1-1; d_call: -; clone_size: -; cdr3_nt: TGCGCCAGCAGCCAAGACAGGGTTGACACTGAAGCTTTCTTT; cdr3_aa: CASSQDRVDTEAFF
v_call: TRBV5-8; j_call: TRBJ1-5; d_call: -; clone_size: few; cdr3_nt: TGTGCCAGCAGCCAACTGGGAACAGGGCCTAATCAGCCCCAGCATTTT; cdr3_aa: CASSQLGTGPNQPQHF
v_call: TRBV27; j_call: TRBJ2-5; d_call: TRBD1; clone_size: -; cdr3_nt: TGTGCCAGCAGTGAGTTGGGGACAGGGGTTCTTGAGACCCAGTACTTC; cdr3_aa: CASSELGTGVLETQYF
v_call: TRBV5-8; j_call: TRBJ1-3; d_call: -; clone_size: -; cdr3_nt: TGTGCCAGCAGCTTGTCAGGCTCTGGAAACACCATATATTTT; cdr3_aa: CASSLSGSGNTIYF
v_call: TRBV7-2; j_call: TRBJ2-7; d_call: -; clone_size: -; cdr3_nt: TGTGCCAGCAGCGCCACTTGGAGGGGCGGGTACGAGCAGTACTTC; cdr3_aa: CASSATWRGGYEQYF
v_call: TRBV5-5; j_call: TRBJ2-7; d_call: -; clone_size: few; cdr3_nt: TGTGCCAGCAGCTTGGCCACATTCTACGAGCAGTACTTC; cdr3_aa: CASSLATFYEQYF
v_call: TRBV10-3; j_call: TRBJ2-7; d_call: -; clone_size: once; cdr3_nt: TGTGCCATCAGTGAGTCTCCGAGTGTTTCCTACGAGCAGTACTTC; cdr3_aa: CAISESPSVSYEQYF
v_call: TRBV7-9; j_call: TRBJ2-1; d_call: -; clone_size: -; cdr3_nt: TGTGCCAGCAGCCCGGGACAAACAAACTCCTACAATGAGCAGTTCTTC; cdr3_aa: CASSPGQTNSYNEQFF
v_call: TRBV5-8; j_call: TRBJ2-7; d_call: TRBD2; clone_size: -; cdr3_nt: TGTGCCAGCAGCCAAGGAGCGGGGGGCCTCAATTTATACGAGCAGTACTTC; cdr3_aa: CASSQGAGGLNLYEQYF
v_call: TRBV6-5; j_call: TRBJ1-2; d_call: -; clone_size: -; cdr3_nt: TGTGCCAGCAGTTCCGGAGAGGGGGGGCTCCATGGCTACACCTTC; cdr3_aa: CASSSGEGGLHGYTF
v_call: TRBV5-6; j_call: TRBJ2-1; d_call: -; clone_size: -; cdr3_nt: TGTGCCAGCAGCTTGGACACAACTGAGCAGTTCTTC; cdr3_aa: CASSLDTTEQFF
v_call: TRBV4-2; j_call: TRBJ2-7; d_call: TRBD2; clone_size: -; cdr3_nt: TGTGCCAGCAGCCAAGATGGGCTAGCGGACCTTTCCTACGAGCAGTACTTC; cdr3_aa: CASSQDGLADLSYEQYF
v_call: TRBV28; j_call: TRBJ1-2; d_call: -; clone_size: -; cdr3_nt: TGTGCCAGCCGTGACAGTATCTATGGCTACACCTTC; cdr3_aa: CASRDSIYGYTF
v_call: TRBV5-1; j_call: TRBJ2-5; d_call: -; clone_size: once; cdr3_nt: TGCGCCAGCAGCTTGAGGGAGGAGACCCAGTACTTC; cdr3_aa: CASSLREETQYF
v_call: TRBV7-8; j_call: TRBJ1-1; d_call: TRBD1; clone_size: -; cdr3_nt: TGTGCCAGCAGCCCGACAGGGCGTACTGAAGCTTTCTTT; cdr3_aa: CASSPTGRTEAFF
v_call: TRBV11-3; j_call: TRBJ2-7; d_call: -; clone_size: -; cdr3_nt: TGTGCCAGCAGCTTAGCGCTAGACTACGAGCAGTACTTC; cdr3_aa: CASSLALDYEQYF
v_call: TRBV6-1; j_call: TRBJ2-5; d_call: -; clone_size: -; cdr3_nt: TGTGCCAGCAGTGAAACCGACGGGGAGACCCAGTACTTC; cdr3_aa: CASSETDGETQYF
v_call: TRBV4-3; j_call: TRBJ2-4; d_call: -; clone_size: -; cdr3_nt: TGCGCCAGCAGCCAAGAGCAAGACAGGAAAAACATTCAGTACTTC; cdr3_aa: CASSQEQDRKNIQYF
v_call: TRBV6-5; j_call: TRBJ1-2; d_call: -; clone_size: -; cdr3_nt: TGTGCCAGCAGCCTGATGCCGGCTAACTATGGCTACACCTTC; cdr3_aa: CASSLMPANYGYTF
v_call: TRBV28; j_call: TRBJ2-3; d_call: -; clone_size: -; cdr3_nt: TGTGCCAGCAGTTTCAGTGTTCCTAGCACAGATACGCAGTATTTT; cdr3_aa: CASSFSVPSTDTQYF
v_call: TRBV4-2; j_call: TRBJ2-3; d_call: TRBD2; clone_size: few; cdr3_nt: TGTGCCAGCAGCCAAGTCGATAGCGGGGGGTCGAGCACAGATACGCAGTATTTT; cdr3_aa: CASSQVDSGGSSTDTQYF
v_call: TRBV19; j_call: TRBJ2-7; d_call: -; clone_size: -; cdr3_nt: TGTGCCAGTAGGGGCCCCGGCTCCTACGAGCAGTACTTC; cdr3_aa: CASRGPGSYEQYF
v_call: TRBV7-2; j_call: TRBJ2-7; d_call: TRBD1; clone_size: -; cdr3_nt: TGTGCCAGCAGCCCCGGACAGGGGTACGAGCAGTACTTC; cdr3_aa: CASSPGQGYEQYF
v_call: TRBV4-1; j_call: TRBJ2-7; d_call: -; clone_size: -; cdr3_nt: TGCGCCAGCAGCCAGGCTTCAGACAGGTCCACCTACGAGCAGTACTTC; cdr3_aa: CASSQASDRSTYEQYF
v_call: TRBV7-8; j_call: TRBJ2-1; d_call: -; clone_size: -; cdr3_nt: TGTGCCAGCAGCTTTGGGCACAATGAGCAGTTCTTC; cdr3_aa: CASSFGHNEQFF
v_call: TRBV5-8; j_call: TRBJ1-5; d_call: TRBD1; clone_size: -; cdr3_nt: TGTGCCAGCACCCTGAGGGGGCGCAATCAGCCCCAGCATTTT; cdr3_aa: CASTLRGRNQPQHF
v_call: TRBV2; j_call: TRBJ1-1; d_call: TRBD1; clone_size: -; cdr3_nt: TGTGCCAGCAGTGGGTGGACAGGGAGGAACACTGAAGCTTTCTTT; cdr3_aa: CASSGWTGRNTEAFF